The following is a TCR beta chain sequence with its context. Its target is not known. Use of 60 Vbeta and 13 Jbeta primers characterized the PCR. Only in-frame clones appear in the TCRdb table, and some are missing; sequencing was by immunoSEQ multiplex PCR. The sample has some 130,000 clones, around 77% seen once; the top ten hold about 4.3%. The CMV serostatus of this donor went unrecorded. The data were taken from a study of cytomegalovirus exposure and HLA in healthy donors. Study-level information: There were tens of millions of unique TCRs (from HLA-typed donors) in an early data release.

This CDR3 spans 13 amino acids. V was pared by 1 base and J by 7 bases, with 11 bases between. CDR1 is GTSNPN and CDR2 is SVGIG in the germline V gene (reference sequence). General study findings and limits: An observed cluster of highly shared sequence variants was recorded as a likely sequencing artifact. HLA alleles showed associations with some 17,000 TCR beta sequences in a later analysis, at a 0.05 false discovery rate.

Sequenced material: PBMCs. The rearrangement links TRBV30 to TRBJ1-5; no clear D gene. The receptor was isolated from a man aged 30 to 39 in good health. The chain's CDR3 is CAWSGGGSQPQHF. DNA for the CDR3: TGTGCCTGGAGTGGGGGAGGGAGCCAGCCCCAGCATTTT.